This record concerns one T cell receptor beta chain sequence. Its matching antigen is unknown. This CDR3 contains 11 residues. Unmatched junction bases numbered 3, after V lost 4 bases and J lost 10 bases. The V gene's germline CDR1 is MNHNS and CDR2 SASEGT. Amplified TCR beta CDR3 regions were obtained using RNA transcripts as template. HTBI-primed first-round RT-PCR preceded second-round multiplex PCR. MiXCR was run by TCRdb on the multiplex PCR reads, yielding one entry per CDR3 protein. The table lists some 250,000 distinct CDR3 sequences, around 42% of them singletons. The sample comes from a study of Graves' ophthalmopathy and Graves' hyperthyroidism. Looking at the study overall: At the time of initial diagnosis and before any treatment, peripheral blood was collected. Study-wide points: Detected in blood as well were most expanded thyroid clonotypes with frequency above 0.001.

The receptor's source is an adult man with Graves' ophthalmopathy. The rearrangement links TRBV6-1 to TRBJ1-2; TRBD1 agrees at 7 bases. Sequences were obtained from peripheral blood. CDR3 coding DNA: TGTGCCAGCAGTGCAACAGGGGTCTACACCTTC. Residues: CASSATGVYTF.